These 12 T cell receptor beta chains came from one sample sequenced in a study of shared clonotypes between healthy human individuals (dated by TCRdb to the early 2020s). To prepare the library, the immunoSEQ multiplex PCR assay was applied. This immuneACCESS table, as held by TCRdb, lists in-frame sequences with V and J called but not all clones. Of the missing ones, under half trace to an unresolved V gene in checked studies; the others have no known cause. The sample table contains 520,000 or so clones; only one count was recorded for around 79% of them. The ten largest clones capture approximately 13% of the sample. The sequencing sample was made of PBMCs. The origin of the receptors is a woman in her forties in good health. Some clones in this sample may be carry-over from other donors' samples.

This clone came up once. The genes are TRBV28 and TRBJ2-7; D possibly uses TRBD1 or TRBD2 (6 bases each). From germline, CDR1 is MDHEN and CDR2 SYDVKM. This CDR3 is 16 amino acids long. Trimming stripped 3 bases from V and 0 bases from J, with 15 bases between. The CDR3 DNA reads TGTGCCAGCAGTTTTTTCACTGAGGGGGGCTCCTACGAGCAGTACTTC. It is translated as CASSFFTEGGSYEQYF.

The V call is TRBV11-2, the J call TRBJ2-7; tentatively, D is TRBD1 (8 bases). Germline-derived CDR1 and CDR2 are SGHAT and FQNNGV. The CDR3 spans 16 residues. V lost 4 bases, J lost 3 bases, and 19 bases lay in between. CDR3 nucleotide sequence: TGTGCCAGCAGCTACAGGGGGGGCACTAGCAGCTACGAGCAGTACTTC. Translating it yields CASSYRGGTSSYEQYF.

This rearrangement joins TRBV28 to TRBJ1-1, with a weak D call TRBD1 (6 bases). The CDR3 covers 13 residues. The ends were cut back, 2 bases at V and 7 bases at J, with 11 bases in the middle. Germline assignment: CDR1 MDHEN and CDR2 SYDVKM. The CDR3 loop is CASSLTRGGEAFF. The CDR3 DNA follows: TGTGCCAGCAGTTTAACCAGGGGTGGTGAAGCTTTCTTT.

This clone showed up just once. The chain uses TRBV7-9 and TRBJ2-3; a weak D match, TRBD2 (5 bases). Between the trimmed V and J ends, which lost 5 bases and 2 bases, there was a span of 14 bases. Germline CDR1 reads SEHNR; CDR2 reads FQNEAQ (reference sequence). The CDR3 is 15 residues long. CDR3 coding DNA: TGTGCCAGCAGCCCATCGGCGGGCCTCACAGATACGCAGTATTTT. It encodes CASSPSAGLTDTQYF.

This chain joins TRBV30 and TRBJ1-2; D remains ambiguous. Trimming removed 5 bases at V and 4 bases at J, with 8 bases between. The CDR3 spans 11 residues. CDR1 and CDR2 from the germline V gene are GTSNPN and SVGIG (reference sequence). In nucleotides, the CDR3 is TGTGCCTGGTGGCAGTTCTATGGCTACACCTTC. It yields the protein CAWWQFYGYTF.

The rearrangement uses TRBV7-2 and TRBJ2-5; tentatively, D is TRBD2 (6 bases). CDR1 is SGHTA, CDR2 FQGNSA, per germline. CDR3 length equals 15 residues. Trimming removed 3 bases from V and 5 bases from J, with 16 bases in between. Written as DNA, the CDR3 is TGTGCCAGCAGCTTGCGGGACCTTTGGGGGGAGACCCAGTACTTC. It specifies CASSLRDLWGETQYF.

This chain links TRBV18 with TRBJ2-1; possibly TRBD1 for D (5 bases). The CDR3 runs to 13 residues. Per the germline V gene, CDR1 is KGHSH and CDR2 is LQKENI. V was pared by 2 bases and J by 9 bases, with 11 bases between. CDR3 region: CASSPFRVSEQFF. In nucleotides, the CDR3 is TGTGCCAGCTCACCATTCAGGGTGAGTGAGCAGTTCTTC.

This chain uses TRBV30 with TRBJ1-3; 7 bases are shared with TRBD1. Germline-derived CDR1 and CDR2 are GTSNPN and SVGIG (reference sequence). The CDR3 sequence is 14 residues long. The junction had 3 bases not matched to a gene; V was cut back by 4 bases and J by 0 bases. CDR3 sequence (DNA): TGTGCCTGGATGGGACAGAACTCTGGAAACACCATATATTTT. Translated, it gives CAWMGQNSGNTIYF. Complete variable domain (other parts from reference TRBV30 and TRBJ1-3): SQTIHQWPATLVQPVGSPLSLECTVEGTSNPNLYWYRQAAGRGLQLLFYSVGIGQISSEVPQNLSASRPQDRQFILSSKKLLLSDSGFYLCAWMGQNSGNTIYFGEGSWLTVV.

The CDR3 here is CASSLDSLETLSSYNEQFF. The CDR3 DNA follows: TGTGCCAGCAGCTTAGATTCGTTGGAGACCCTTTCCTCCTACAATGAGCAGTTCTTC. The rearrangement joins TRBV13 to TRBJ2-1; D uncertain. Germline CDR1 PRHDT, CDR2 FYEKMQ (reference sequence). The V end was cut by 1 base, the J end by 0 bases, with 19 bases between. The CDR3 loop spans 19 amino acids. The complete variable domain, with remaining parts taken from reference TRBV13 and TRBJ2-1, reads AAGVIQSPRHLIKEKRETATLKCYPIPRHDTVYWYQQGPGQDPQFLISFYEKMQSDKGSIPDRFSAQQFSDYHSELNMSSLELGDSALYFCASSLDSLETLSSYNEQFFGPGTRLTVL.

The rearrangement uses TRBV5-1 and TRBJ1-3; 10 bases match TRBD1. Germline V CDR1 and CDR2: SGHRS, YFSETQ. The CDR3 is 15 residues long. Trimming at V came to 4 bases and at J to 4 bases, leaving 5 bases not matched to a gene. Here the CDR3 DNA reads TGCGCCAGCAGCATCGGGACAGGGGTAGGAAACACCATATATTTT. Translated, it gives CASSIGTGVGNTIYF.

The chain carries TRBV7-9 and TRBJ2-1, with a weak D call TRBD1 (5 bases). V was clipped by 4 bases and J by 6 bases, with 13 bases between them. Germline V gene sequence: CDR1 SEHNR, CDR2 FQNEAQ (reference sequence). This CDR3 region has 14 residues. CDR3 sequence: CASSYPPRGNEQFF. CDR3 sequence (DNA): TGTGCCAGCAGCTATCCTCCTAGGGGCAATGAGCAGTTCTTC.

This chain joins TRBV5-1 and TRBJ2-7, with a tentative D call TRBD1 (5 bases). Per the germline V gene, CDR1 is SGHRS and CDR2 is YFSETQ. V lost 7 bases, J lost 1 base, and 18 bases lay in between. The CDR3 has 15 amino acids. The CDR3 region is CASGQYRSVSYEQYF. CDR3 sequence (DNA): TGCGCCAGCGGTCAGTACAGGTCGGTTTCCTACGAGCAGTACTTC.